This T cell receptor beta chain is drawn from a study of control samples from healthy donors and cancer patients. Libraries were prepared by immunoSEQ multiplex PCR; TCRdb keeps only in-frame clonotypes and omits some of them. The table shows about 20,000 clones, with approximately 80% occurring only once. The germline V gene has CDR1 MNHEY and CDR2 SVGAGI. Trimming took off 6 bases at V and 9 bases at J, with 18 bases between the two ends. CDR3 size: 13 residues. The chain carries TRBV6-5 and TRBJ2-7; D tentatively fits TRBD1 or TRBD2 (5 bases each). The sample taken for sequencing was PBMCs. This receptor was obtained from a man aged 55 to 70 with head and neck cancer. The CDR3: CASRTGTSAGQYF. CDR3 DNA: TGTGCCAGCAGAACCGGGACCAGCGCCGGGCAGTACTTC.